These 9 T cell receptor beta chains were all obtained from the same sample, sequenced in a study of blood T cell repertoires in COVID-19. Assay used: immunoSEQ multiplex PCR; TCRdb lists only in-frame clones, some missing. This sample has about 250,000 clones, with 80% to 85% found just once. Sequenced material: peripheral blood. These receptor sequences come from a man aged 45-65 years with active or convalescent COVID-19.

Comment on this clone: This sample includes further DNA sequences coding for the same CDR3. V usage is TRBV7-9 and J usage is TRBJ2-7; weak D call: TRBD2 (6 bases). The germline CDR1 and CDR2 sequences are SEHNR and FQNEAQ (reference sequence). The length of the CDR3 is 15 residues. V gave up 5 bases and J gave up 0 bases, with 14 bases separating them. CDR3 nucleotide sequence: TGTGCCAGCAGCGGTGGGGCGGGGAGCTCCTACGAGCAGTACTTC. Its protein is CASSGGAGSSYEQYF. Filled out from reference TRBV7-9 and TRBJ2-7, the complete variable domain reads DTGVSQNPRHKITKRGQNVTFRCDPISEHNRLYWYRQTLGQGPEFLTYFQNEAQLEKSRLLSDRFSAERPKGSFSTLEIQRTEQGDSAMYLCASSGGAGSSYEQYFGPGTRLTVT.

The chain carries TRBV27 and TRBJ1-5; maybe TRBD1 (5 bases). Germline values: CDR1 MNHEY, CDR2 SMNVEV (reference sequence). Between the trimmed V and J ends, which lost 2 bases and 4 bases, there was a span of 6 bases. This CDR3 has 13 residues. The CDR3 sequence: CASSLRGNQPQHF. CDR3 nucleotide sequence: TGTGCCAGCAGTTTAAGGGGAAATCAGCCCCAGCATTTT.

The chain uses TRBV19 and TRBJ1-2, with TRBD1 matching over 7 bases. The CDR3 has 17 residues. The V and J ends lost 2 bases and 7 bases, in that order; junction bases with no gene match: 16. Germline values: CDR1 LNHDA, CDR2 SQIVND (reference sequence). The chain's CDR3 is CASSIPPGLVEGAGYTF. In nucleotides, the CDR3 is TGTGCCAGTAGTATACCCCCTGGTTTGGTCGAGGGGGCTGGCTACACCTTC.

V and J are TRBV19 and TRBJ2-5; 8 bases map to TRBD1. The CDR3 length is 14 residues. CDR1 is LNHDA and CDR2 is SQIVND in the germline V gene (reference sequence). Losses at the gene ends were 6 bases for V and 5 bases for J; bases not matched to a gene: 8. CDR3 in DNA: TGTGCCAGTAGGAATTCCAGGGGGCGGGAGACCCAGTACTTC. Translation: CASRNSRGRETQYF. Based on the CDR3 plus reference TRBV19 and TRBJ2-5, the full variable domain is DGGITQSPKYLFRKEGQNVTLSCEQNLNHDAMYWYRQDPGQGLRLIYYSQIVNDFQKGDIAEGYSVSREKKESFPLTVTSAQKNPTAFYLCASRNSRGRETQYFGPGTRLLVL.

The V gene is TRBV19, the J gene TRBJ1-6; D gene unclear. Germline CDR1 LNHDA, CDR2 SQIVND (reference sequence). The CDR3 has 13 amino acids. Trimming shortened V by 4 bases and J by 13 bases, and 14 bases separated the two germline ends. In DNA form, the CDR3 reads TGTGCCAGTAGTAGAAGGGAGAAGCGTCCCCTCCACTTT. Encoded protein: CASSRREKRPLHF.

The rearrangement uses TRBV4-2 and TRBJ2-7, with TRBD2 matching over 12 bases. CDR1 is LGHNA and CDR2 is YNFKEQ in the germline V gene. The ends lost 0 bases at V and 2 bases at J; junction bases unmatched: 11. The CDR3 extends over 19 amino acids. The CDR3, as DNA: TGTGCCAGCAGCCAAGATTCTTCTAGCGGGGGGGATTACACCTACGAGCAGTACTTC. It specifies CASSQDSSSGGDYTYEQYF.

V is TRBV4-2 and J is TRBJ2-2; possible D gene TRBD2, 6 bases. CDR3 size: 15 residues. Germline V gene lookup returns CDR1 LGHNA and CDR2 YNFKEQ. Between the trimmed V and J ends, which lost 0 bases and 8 bases, there was a span of 13 bases. CDR3 region: CASSQDFLALGELFF. DNA of the CDR3: TGTGCCAGCAGCCAAGATTTTCTAGCGCTGGGGGAGCTGTTTTTT.

In nucleotides, the CDR3 is TGTGCCAGCAGCCTCGGACAGGGACTGAACTATGGCTACACCTTC. It encodes CASSLGQGLNYGYTF. The chain combines TRBV5-4 with TRBJ1-2, with TRBD1 matching over 8 bases. V dropped 4 bases and J dropped 2; count of bases not matched to a gene: 7. Germline CDR1 and CDR2: SGHNT and YYREEE (reference sequence). The CDR3 has 15 residues.

The rearrangement links TRBV6-5 to TRBJ2-7; 9 bases are a match to TRBD2. V lost 6 bases, J lost 2 bases, and 8 bases stayed unmatched. Germline V gene lookup returns CDR1 MNHEY and CDR2 SVGAGI. This CDR3 is built from 15 residues. The CDR3 DNA reads as TGTGCCAGCAGCCCCATAGCGGGGGAACCCTACGAGCAGTACTTC. This encodes CASSPIAGEPYEQYF.